Following are 20 T cell receptor beta chains from one sample sequenced in a study of regulatory and conventional T cells in RAG deficiency. Sequencing used immunoSEQ multiplex PCR; TCRdb keeps in-frame clones, though not all of them. The sample holds about 30,000 clones; approximately 96% are singletons and the top ten take about 0.32%. The sorted conventional CD4+ T cells were CD25-low and CD127-high, with genomic DNA sequenced. This same sample was also part of a study on regulatory T cells. That work adds: The primer mix had 52 TRBV and 13 TRBJ primers.

Sequencing used CD25- CD4+ T cells sorted from blood. Receptors originate from a human donor in good health.

V is TRBV29-1 and J is TRBJ2-5; a weak D match, TRBD1 (5 bases). This CDR3 comprises 14 residues. The V end lost 7 bases, the J end lost 3 bases, and 18 bases lay between the germline ends. CDR1 SQVTM and CDR2 ANQGSEA come from the germline V gene. The CDR3 loop reads CSAYRTQGKETQYF. The CDR3 DNA is TGCAGCGCTTACAGGACCCAGGGTAAAGAGACCCAGTACTTC.

V gene TRBV6-7 combines with J gene TRBJ1-4, with 9 nucleotides matching TRBD1. TRBV6-7 is assigned to the ORF class and has an uncertain function. Trimming took 5 bases from V and 6 from J; bases not matched to a gene: 7. This CDR3 contains 15 residues. The CDR3 is CASSNTGGEDEKLFF. The CDR3 region has the DNA TGTGCCAGCAGTAACACAGGGGGCGAAGATGAAAAACTGTTTTTT.

The chain employs TRBV5-1 and TRBJ2-3; the match to TRBD2 covers 7 bases. The CDR3 is made up of 16 amino acids. The trim removed 0 bases at V and 2 bases at J, leaving 6 bases unmatched. CDR1 is SGHRS, CDR2 YFSETQ, per germline. The CDR3 DNA reads as TGCGCCAGCAGCTTGGGGCTAGCGGTCATCACAGATACGCAGTATTTT. Translation: CASSLGLAVITDTQYF.

The rearrangement joins TRBV6-6 to TRBJ2-2; TRBD2 might be the D (6 bases). The CDR3 covers 16 residues. Germline lookup yields CDR1 MNHNY and CDR2 SVGAGI (reference sequence). Trimming removed 8 bases from V and 0 bases from J, with 16 bases in between. The CDR3 loop reads CASRTMGLSNTGELFF. The CDR3 DNA is TGTGCCAGCCGTACGATGGGACTTTCGAACACCGGGGAGCTGTTTTTT.

The V and J genes are TRBV11-2 and TRBJ1-1, with D unclear. Trimming left V 3 bases short and J 0 bases short, with 5 bases between. Looked up from germline, CDR1 is SGHAT and CDR2 is FQNNGV. The CDR3 runs to 13 residues. CDR3 sequence (DNA): TGTGCCAGCAGCTTCGAGATGAACACTGAAGCTTTCTTT. Translated: CASSFEMNTEAFF.

The rearrangement links TRBV11-2 to TRBJ1-6; D is unresolved. V lost 2 bases, J lost 7 bases, and 12 bases lay in between. In germline, CDR1 is SGHAT, CDR2 FQNNGV. This CDR3 contains 15 residues. In DNA form, the CDR3 reads TGTGCCAGCAGCTTAACCCCCGAGGCCAATTCACCCCTCCACTTT. Protein product: CASSLTPEANSPLHF.

J is TRBJ1-5 and V is TRBV5-8, with D uncertain. CDR3 length: 16 residues. Deletions cut 0 bases from V and 0 bases from J, with 10 bases between. Germline V CDR1 and CDR2: SGHTS, YDEGEE. CDR3 sequence (DNA): TGTGCCAGCAGCTTGGTCGGGTTCGGTAGCAATCAGCCCCAGCATTTT. The encoded protein is CASSLVGFGSNQPQHF.

The V call is TRBV11-2, the J call TRBJ2-1; a weak D match, TRBD2 (6 bases). V was trimmed by 6 bases and J by 0 bases, leaving 12 bases between them. CDR3 size: 15 residues. CDR1 SGHAT and CDR2 FQNNGV come from the germline V gene. The CDR3 DNA follows: TGTGCCAGCAGAGGATTGCGGGACTCCTACAATGAGCAGTTCTTC. Translated, it gives CASRGLRDSYNEQFF.

The chain recombines TRBV5-1 with TRBJ1-6; D gene unclear. The CDR3 is 16 residues long. Trimming stripped 0 bases from V and 1 base from J, with 8 bases between. Looked up from germline, CDR1 is SGHRS and CDR2 is YFSETQ. The CDR3: CASSLASGSYNSPLHF. Here the CDR3 DNA reads TGCGCCAGCAGCTTGGCATCCGGGTCCTATAATTCACCCCTCCACTTT. Drawing the rest from reference TRBV5-1 and TRBJ1-6, the complete variable domain is KAGVTQTPRYLIKTRGQQVTLSCSPISGHRSVSWYQQTPGQGLQFLFEYFSETQRNKGNFPGRFSGRQFSNSRSEMNVSTLELGDSALYLCASSLASGSYNSPLHFGNGTRLTVT.

This chain connects TRBV5-1 to TRBJ2-1; the D gene is possibly TRBD1 (5 bases). V lost 0 bases and J lost 9, with 13 bases in between. Germline V gives CDR1 SGHRS, CDR2 YFSETQ. This CDR3 is 14 amino acids long. In DNA, the CDR3 is TGCGCCAGCAGCTTGGGGCAGGGTAAGGGTGAGCAGTTCTTC. It specifies CASSLGQGKGEQFF.

V and J are TRBV10-2 and TRBJ2-2; D ambiguous. Trimming removed 3 bases at V and 2 bases at J, with 10 bases between. The CDR3 is 15 residues long. Germline V gives CDR1 WSHSY, CDR2 SAAADI. The CDR3 protein is CASSEATANTGELFF. The CDR3 nucleotides read TGCGCCAGCAGTGAAGCGACGGCTAACACCGGGGAGCTGTTTTTT.

The chain couples TRBV10-1 to TRBJ2-7; TRBD1 matches 9 bases. CDR3 length: 18 amino acids. V lost 5 bases to trimming and J lost 1 base; unmatched junction nucleotides: 15. Germline lookup yields CDR1 WNHNN and CDR2 SYGVQD (reference sequence). For the CDR3, the DNA is TGCGCCAGCAGTAATACCGGGACAGGGATAAGTGGGTCCTACGAGCAGTACTTC. Its protein product is CASSNTGTGISGSYEQYF.

The V gene is TRBV6-5, the J gene TRBJ2-5; weak D call: TRBD2 (6 bases). With 6 bases removed from V and 2 bases from J, the gap between germline ends came to 13 bases. The CDR3 loop spans 14 amino acids. Germline lookup yields CDR1 MNHEY and CDR2 SVGAGI. CDR3 sequence reads: CASSPGTLQETQYF. As DNA, the CDR3 is TGTGCCAGCAGCCCCGGGACTCTTCAAGAGACCCAGTACTTC.

V gene TRBV4-3 combines with J gene TRBJ2-2, with 9 bases identical to TRBD2. Trimming took 1 base from V and 1 from J; bases not matched to a gene: 1. This CDR3 region has 16 residues. Germline values: CDR1 LGHNA, CDR2 YSLEER. DNA for the CDR3: TGCGCCAGCAGCCAAGGACTAGCGGTGAACACCGGGGAGCTGTTTTTT. Encoded protein: CASSQGLAVNTGELFF.

The CDR3 DNA is TGTGCCAGCAGCTTAAGGGGGGGCTACAATGAGCAGTTCTTC. Its protein product is CASSLRGGYNEQFF. The rearrangement links TRBV7-3 to TRBJ2-1; 7 bases fit TRBD2. Per the germline V gene, CDR1 is SGHTA and CDR2 is FQGTGA. The CDR3 covers 14 residues. With 1 base clipped from V and 3 bases from J, the junction kept 0 bases outside the gene matches.

The chain is built from TRBV6-5 and TRBJ1-1, with D possibly being TRBD1 (6 bases). Trimming cost V 0 bases and J 2 bases, with 13 bases left between them. Germline CDR1 and CDR2: MNHEY and SVGAGI. This CDR3 region has 16 residues. For the CDR3, the DNA is TGTGCCAGCAGTTACTCGACCCACAGGGTCAACACTGAAGCTTTCTTT. Encoded protein: CASSYSTHRVNTEAFF.

The rearrangement links TRBV5-1 to TRBJ2-7; unclear D gene. V lost 0 bases and J lost 3, with 7 bases in between. There are 13 residues in the CDR3. In germline, CDR1 is SGHRS, CDR2 YFSETQ. CDR3: CASSLGLIYEQYF. The CDR3, as DNA: TGCGCCAGCAGCTTGGGACTGATCTACGAGCAGTACTTC. The full variable domain, its missing parts supplied by reference TRBV5-1 and TRBJ2-7, is KAGVTQTPRYLIKTRGQQVTLSCSPISGHRSVSWYQQTPGQGLQFLFEYFSETQRNKGNFPGRFSGRQFSNSRSEMNVSTLELGDSALYLCASSLGLIYEQYFGPGTRLTVT.

The chain combines TRBV19 with TRBJ1-3; 7 nucleotides agree with TRBD1. The germline V gene encodes CDR1 LNHDA and CDR2 SQIVND (reference sequence). The CDR3 runs 16 residues. Germline trimming cut 5 bases from V and 4 bases from J; bases unmatched to any gene: 11. CDR3: CASSPRTGSAGNTIYF. CDR3 bases: TGTGCCAGTAGTCCCCGGACAGGATCGGCGGGAAACACCATATATTTT.

Notes on this clone: One end of the junction is discordant with germline, which a read error may explain. This chain links TRBV6-6 with TRBJ1-3; D not resolved. This CDR3 contains 15 residues. CDR1 is MNHNY and CDR2 is SVGAGI in the germline V gene (reference sequence). The DNA for the CDR3 is TGTGTCAGCAGTTACACGGGGAGCTCTGGAAACACCATATATTTT. Protein product: CVSSYTGSSGNTIYF.

The V call is TRBV9, the J call TRBJ2-5; 9 bases are a match to TRBD2. Germline V CDR1 and CDR2: SGDLS, YYNGEE. The V gene end was trimmed by 0 bases and the J gene end by 9 bases; junction bases not matched to a gene: 6. The CDR3 consists of 14 residues. The CDR3 protein is CASSVEPAGGPQYF. The CDR3 DNA reads as TGTGCCAGCAGCGTAGAACCAGCGGGAGGACCCCAGTACTTC. Supplemented by reference TRBV9 and TRBJ2-5, the full variable domain reads DSGVTQTPKHLITATGQRVTLRCSPRSGDLSVYWYQQSLDQGLQFLIQYYNGEERAKGNILERFSAQQFPDLHSELNLSSLELGDSALYFCASSVEPAGGPQYFGPGTRLLVL.